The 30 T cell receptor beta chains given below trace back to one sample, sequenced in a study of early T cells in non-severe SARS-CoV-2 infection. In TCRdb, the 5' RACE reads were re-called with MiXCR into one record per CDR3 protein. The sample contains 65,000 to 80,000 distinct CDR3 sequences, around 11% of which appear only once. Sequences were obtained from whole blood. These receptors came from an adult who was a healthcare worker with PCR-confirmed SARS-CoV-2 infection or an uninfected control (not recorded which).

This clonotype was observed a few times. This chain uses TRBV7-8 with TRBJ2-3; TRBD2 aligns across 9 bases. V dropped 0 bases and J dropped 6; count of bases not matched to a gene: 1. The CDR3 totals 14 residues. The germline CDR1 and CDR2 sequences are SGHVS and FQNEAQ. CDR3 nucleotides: TGTGCCAGCAGCTTAGCGCGGGGGGGGGATACGCAGTATTTT. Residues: CASSLARGGDTQYF.

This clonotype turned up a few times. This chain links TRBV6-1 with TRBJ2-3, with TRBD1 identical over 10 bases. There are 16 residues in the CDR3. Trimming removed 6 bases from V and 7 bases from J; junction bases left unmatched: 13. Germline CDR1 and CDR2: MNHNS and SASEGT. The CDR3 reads CASRNPGQGPRNTQYF. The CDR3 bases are TGTGCCAGCAGGAATCCGGGACAGGGGCCTCGGAATACGCAGTATTTT.

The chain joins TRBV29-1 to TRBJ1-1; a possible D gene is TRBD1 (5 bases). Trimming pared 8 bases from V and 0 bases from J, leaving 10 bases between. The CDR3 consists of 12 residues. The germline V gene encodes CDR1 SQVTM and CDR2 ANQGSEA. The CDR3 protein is CSPGRMNTEAFF. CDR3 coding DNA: TGCAGCCCGGGGCGGATGAACACTGAAGCTTTCTTT.

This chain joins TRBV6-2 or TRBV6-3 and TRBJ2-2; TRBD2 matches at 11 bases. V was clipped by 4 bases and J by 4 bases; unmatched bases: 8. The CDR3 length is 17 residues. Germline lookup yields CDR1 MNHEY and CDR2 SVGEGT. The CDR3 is CASSSLTSGVSTGELFF. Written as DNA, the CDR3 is TGTGCCAGCAGTTCACTGACTAGCGGGGTTTCCACCGGGGAGCTGTTTTTT.

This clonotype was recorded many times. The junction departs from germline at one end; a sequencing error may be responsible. The chain's CDR3 is CASSLGRTEKLFF. In DNA, the CDR3 is TGTGCTAGCAGCTTGGGACGGACTGAAAAACTGTTTTTT. The chain carries TRBV7-7 and TRBJ1-4; tentative D call: TRBD1 (5 bases). CDR1 and CDR2 from the germline V gene are SSHAT and FNYEAQ (reference sequence). The CDR3 covers 13 residues.

As DNA, the CDR3 is TGTGCCAGCTCCCGACAGGGTCCCGGGGTAGAGACCCAGTACTTC. Protein sequence: CASSRQGPGVETQYF. This chain links TRBV6-1 with TRBJ2-5; TRBD1 agrees at 7 bases. V lost 8 bases and J lost 4; bases outside the gene matches: 13. CDR3 length equals 15 residues. Germline V gene sequence: CDR1 MNHNS, CDR2 SASEGT.

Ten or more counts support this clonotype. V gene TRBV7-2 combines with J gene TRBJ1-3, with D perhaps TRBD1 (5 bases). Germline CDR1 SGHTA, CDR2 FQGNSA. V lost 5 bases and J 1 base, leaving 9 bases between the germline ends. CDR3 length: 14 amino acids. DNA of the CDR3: TGTGCCAGCAGCCGCCGGGGGTCTGGAAACACCATATATTTT. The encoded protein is CASSRRGSGNTIYF.

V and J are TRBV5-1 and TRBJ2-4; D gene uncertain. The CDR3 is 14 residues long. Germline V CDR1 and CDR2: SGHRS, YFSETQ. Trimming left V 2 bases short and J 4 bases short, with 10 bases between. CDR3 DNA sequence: TGCGCCAGCAGCTTAACAGCGAGAAAAAACATTCAGTACTTC. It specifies CASSLTARKNIQYF.

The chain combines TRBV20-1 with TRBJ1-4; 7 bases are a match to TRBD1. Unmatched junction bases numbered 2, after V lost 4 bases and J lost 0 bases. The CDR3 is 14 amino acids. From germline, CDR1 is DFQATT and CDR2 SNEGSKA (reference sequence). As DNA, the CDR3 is TGCAGTGCTAAACAGGGGCCAACTAATGAAAAACTGTTTTTT. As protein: CSAKQGPTNEKLFF.

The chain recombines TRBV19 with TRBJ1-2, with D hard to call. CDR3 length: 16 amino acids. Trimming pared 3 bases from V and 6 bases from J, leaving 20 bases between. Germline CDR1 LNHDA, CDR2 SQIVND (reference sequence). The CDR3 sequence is CASSIEGAIRRDGYTF. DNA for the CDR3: TGTGCCAGTAGTATTGAGGGCGCAATTCGGAGGGATGGCTACACCTTC.

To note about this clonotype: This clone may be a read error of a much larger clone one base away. The CDR3 sequence: CATSARNYNEQSF. The CDR3 DNA reads TGTGCCACCAGTGCCCGAAATTACAATGAGCAGTCCTTC. The chain combines TRBV24-1 with TRBJ2-1; D unclear. Looked up from germline, CDR1 is KGHDR and CDR2 is SFDVKD. The CDR3 spans 13 residues.

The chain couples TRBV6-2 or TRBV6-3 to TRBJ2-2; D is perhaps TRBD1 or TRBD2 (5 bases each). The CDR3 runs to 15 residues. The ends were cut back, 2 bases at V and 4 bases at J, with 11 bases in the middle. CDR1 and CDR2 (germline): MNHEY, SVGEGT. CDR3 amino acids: CASSYLGPSTGELFF. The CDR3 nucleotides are TGTGCCAGCAGTTACCTGGGACCGAGCACCGGGGAGCTGTTTTTT.

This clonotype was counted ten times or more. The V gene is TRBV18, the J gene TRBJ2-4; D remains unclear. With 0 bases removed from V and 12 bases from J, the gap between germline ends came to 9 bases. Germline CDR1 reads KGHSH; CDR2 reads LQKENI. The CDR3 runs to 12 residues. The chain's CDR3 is CASSPPDGHQYF. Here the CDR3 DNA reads TGTGCCAGCTCACCACCTGACGGGCATCAGTACTTC.

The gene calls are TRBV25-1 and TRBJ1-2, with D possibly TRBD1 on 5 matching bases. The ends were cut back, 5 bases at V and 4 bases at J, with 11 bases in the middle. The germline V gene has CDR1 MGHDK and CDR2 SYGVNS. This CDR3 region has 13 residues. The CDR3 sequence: CASSSGRSYGYTF. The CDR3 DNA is TGTGCCAGCAGTTCAGGGCGATCCTATGGCTACACCTTC.

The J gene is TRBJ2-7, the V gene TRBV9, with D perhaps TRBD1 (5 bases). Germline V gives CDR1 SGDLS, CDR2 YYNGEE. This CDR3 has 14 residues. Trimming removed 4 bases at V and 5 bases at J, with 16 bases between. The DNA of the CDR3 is TGTGCCAGCAGCCGCCGACCCCAGGGCGACGAGCAGTACTTC. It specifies CASSRRPQGDEQYF.

The DNA for the CDR3 is TGTGCCAGCAGTAGAACTAGCGGGGGGACCACCGGGGAGCTGTTTTTT. Protein product: CASSRTSGGTTGELFF. The chain recombines TRBV2 with TRBJ2-2; 12 bases match TRBD2. CDR1 and CDR2 (germline): SNHLY, FYNNEI. V lost 5 bases and J lost 4; bases outside the gene matches: 5. The CDR3 contains 16 residues.

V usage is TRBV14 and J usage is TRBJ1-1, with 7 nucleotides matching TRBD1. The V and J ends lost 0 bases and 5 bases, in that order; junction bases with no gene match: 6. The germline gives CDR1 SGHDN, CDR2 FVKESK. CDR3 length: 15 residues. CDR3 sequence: CASSQDPQGWTEAFF. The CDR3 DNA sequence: TGTGCCAGCAGCCAAGACCCACAGGGGTGGACTGAAGCTTTCTTT.

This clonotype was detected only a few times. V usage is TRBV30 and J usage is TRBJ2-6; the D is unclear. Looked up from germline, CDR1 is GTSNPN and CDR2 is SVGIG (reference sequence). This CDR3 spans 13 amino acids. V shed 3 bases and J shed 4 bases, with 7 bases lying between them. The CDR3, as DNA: TGTGCCTGGAGGAGGTCCGGGGCCAACGTCCTGACTTTC. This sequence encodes CAWRRSGANVLTF. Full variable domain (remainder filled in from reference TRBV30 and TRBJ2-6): SQTIHQWPATLVQPVGSPLSLECTVEGTSNPNLYWYRQAAGRGLQLLFYSVGIGQISSEVPQNLSASRPQDRQFILSSKKLLLSDSGFYLCAWRRSGANVLTFGAGSRLTVL.

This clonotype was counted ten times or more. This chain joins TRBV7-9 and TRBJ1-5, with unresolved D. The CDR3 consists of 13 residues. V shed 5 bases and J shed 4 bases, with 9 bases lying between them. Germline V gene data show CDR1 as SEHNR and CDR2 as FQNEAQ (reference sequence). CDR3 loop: CASSTDPNQPQHF. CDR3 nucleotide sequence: TGTGCCAGCAGCACAGACCCGAATCAGCCCCAGCATTTT.

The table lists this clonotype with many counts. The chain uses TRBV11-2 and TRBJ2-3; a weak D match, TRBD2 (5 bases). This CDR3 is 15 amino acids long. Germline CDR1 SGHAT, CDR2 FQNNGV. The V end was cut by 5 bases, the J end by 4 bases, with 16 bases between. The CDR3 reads CASSKTPRRPDTQYF. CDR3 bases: TGTGCCAGCAGCAAGACTCCTCGGAGGCCAGATACGCAGTATTTT.

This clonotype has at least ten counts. The CDR3 DNA is TGTGCCAGCAGCTTACAGGGGGGGTCCACAGATACGCAGTATTTT. Translated, it gives CASSLQGGSTDTQYF. The chain employs TRBV7-3 and TRBJ2-3; D is possibly TRBD1 or TRBD2 (7 bases each). The CDR3 totals 15 residues. V was pared by 2 bases and J by 2 bases, with 11 bases between. Germline V CDR1 and CDR2: SGHTA, FQGTGA. The full variable domain, its missing parts supplied by reference TRBV7-3 and TRBJ2-3, is GAGVSQTPSNKVTEKGKYVELRCDPISGHTALYWYRQSLGQGPEFLIYFQGTGAADDSGLPNDRFFAVRPEGSVSTLKIQRTERGDSAVYLCASSLQGGSTDTQYFGPGTRLTVL.

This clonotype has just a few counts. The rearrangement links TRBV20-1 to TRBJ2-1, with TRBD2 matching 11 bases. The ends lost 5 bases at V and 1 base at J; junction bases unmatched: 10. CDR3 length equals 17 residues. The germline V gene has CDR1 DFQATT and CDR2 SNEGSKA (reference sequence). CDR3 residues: CSARRGLAGRSYNEQFF. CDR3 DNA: TGCAGTGCTCGACGAGGACTAGCGGGCCGATCCTACAATGAGCAGTTCTTC.

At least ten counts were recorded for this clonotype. CDR3 sequence reads: CASSVLTYYGYTF. The DNA for the CDR3 is TGTGCCAGCAGTGTCCTGACTTATTATGGCTACACCTTC. The chain carries TRBV27 and TRBJ1-2; D is undetermined. The ends were cut back, 5 bases at V and 5 bases at J, with 12 bases in the middle. CDR3 length: 13 residues. Germline CDR1 MNHEY, CDR2 SMNVEV (reference sequence).

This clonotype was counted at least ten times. In nucleotides, the CDR3 is TGTGCCAGCAGCTTGGGCCTAGATGGCTACACCTTC. Translation: CASSLGLDGYTF. The rearrangement joins TRBV5-8 to TRBJ1-2; D gene unclear. The CDR3 consists of 12 residues. The germline CDR1 and CDR2 sequences are SGHTS and YDEGEE. With 0 bases removed from V and 6 bases from J, the gap between germline ends came to 6 bases.

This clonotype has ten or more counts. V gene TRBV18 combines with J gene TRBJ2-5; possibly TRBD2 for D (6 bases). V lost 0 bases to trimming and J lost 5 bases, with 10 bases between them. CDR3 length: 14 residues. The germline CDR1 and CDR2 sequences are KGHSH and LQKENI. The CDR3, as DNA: TGTGCCAGCTCACCACCAACTAGCCGGGAGACCCAGTACTTC. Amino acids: CASSPPTSRETQYF.

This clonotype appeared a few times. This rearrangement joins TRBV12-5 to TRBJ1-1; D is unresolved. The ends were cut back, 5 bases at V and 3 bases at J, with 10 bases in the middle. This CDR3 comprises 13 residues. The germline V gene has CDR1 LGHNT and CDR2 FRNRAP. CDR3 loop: CASGTYSYTEAFF. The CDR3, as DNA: TGTGCTAGTGGTACCTACAGTTACACTGAAGCTTTCTTT. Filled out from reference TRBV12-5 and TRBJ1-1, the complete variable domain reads DARVTQTPRHKVTEMGQEVTMRCQPILGHNTVFWYRQTMMQGLELLAYFRNRAPLDDSGMPKDRFSAEMPDATLATLKIQPSEPRDSAVYFCASGTYSYTEAFFGQGTRLTVV.

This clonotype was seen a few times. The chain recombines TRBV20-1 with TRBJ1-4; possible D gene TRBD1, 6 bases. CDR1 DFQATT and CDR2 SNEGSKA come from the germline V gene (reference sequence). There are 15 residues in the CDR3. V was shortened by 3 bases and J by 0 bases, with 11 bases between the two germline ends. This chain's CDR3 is CSASLGGSTNEKLFF. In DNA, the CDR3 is TGCAGTGCTAGTTTAGGGGGATCAACTAATGAAAAACTGTTTTTT.

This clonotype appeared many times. The CDR3 DNA follows: TGTGCCCAAGGGGGAGCTAATATCTATGGCTACACCTTC. It encodes CAQGGANIYGYTF. The V call is TRBV2, the J call TRBJ1-2, with a weak D call TRBD1 (6 bases). Per germline, CDR1 SNHLY and CDR2 FYNNEI. This CDR3 is 13 amino acids long. V shed 11 bases and J shed 4 bases, with 17 bases lying between them.

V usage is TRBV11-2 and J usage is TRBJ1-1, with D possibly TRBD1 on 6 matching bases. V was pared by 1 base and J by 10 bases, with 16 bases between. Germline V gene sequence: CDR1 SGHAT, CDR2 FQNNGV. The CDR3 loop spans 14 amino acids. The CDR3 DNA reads TGTGCCAGCAGCTTAGGGGGGCGTACCAAGGGAGCTTTCTTT. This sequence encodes CASSLGGRTKGAFF.

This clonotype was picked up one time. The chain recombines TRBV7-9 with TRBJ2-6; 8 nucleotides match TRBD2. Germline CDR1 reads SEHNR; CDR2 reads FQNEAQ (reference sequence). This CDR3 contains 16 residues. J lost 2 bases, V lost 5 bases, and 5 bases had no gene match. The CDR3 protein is CASSPGGFAGANVLTF. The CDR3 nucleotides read TGTGCCAGCAGCCCGGGGGGGTTTGCTGGGGCCAACGTCCTGACTTTC. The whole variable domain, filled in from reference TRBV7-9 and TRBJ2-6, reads DTGVSQNPRHKITKRGQNVTFRCDPISEHNRLYWYRQTLGQGPEFLTYFQNEAQLEKSRLLSDRFSAERPKGSFSTLEIQRTEQGDSAMYLCASSPGGFAGANVLTFGAGSRLTVL.